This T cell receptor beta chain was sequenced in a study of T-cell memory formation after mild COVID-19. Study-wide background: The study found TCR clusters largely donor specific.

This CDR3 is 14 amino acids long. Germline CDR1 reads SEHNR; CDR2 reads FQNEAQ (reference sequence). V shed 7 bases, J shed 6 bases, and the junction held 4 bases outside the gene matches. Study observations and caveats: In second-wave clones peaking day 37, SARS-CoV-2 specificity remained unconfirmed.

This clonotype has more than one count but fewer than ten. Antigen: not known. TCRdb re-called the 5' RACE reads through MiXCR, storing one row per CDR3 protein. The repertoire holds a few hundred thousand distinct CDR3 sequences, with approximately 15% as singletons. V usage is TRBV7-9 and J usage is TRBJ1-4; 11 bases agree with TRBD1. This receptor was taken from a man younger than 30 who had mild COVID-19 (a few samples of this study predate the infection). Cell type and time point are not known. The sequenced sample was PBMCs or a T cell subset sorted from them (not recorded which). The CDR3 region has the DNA TGTGCCAGCATCGCGGGACAGGGGGATGAAAAACTGTTTTTT. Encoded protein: CASIAGQGDEKLFF.